This TCR beta chain stems from a study of cytomegalovirus exposure and HLA in healthy donors. Overall study: Most donors, approximately 82% of 398 genotyped, fell in the Caucasian-associated ancestry cluster.

Between the trimmed V and J ends, which lost 1 base and 2 bases, there was a span of 14 bases. Per germline, CDR1 SGHRS and CDR2 YFSETQ. The CDR3 has 16 amino acids. The PCR used 60 Vbeta and 13 Jbeta primers. The data were produced by immunoSEQ multiplex PCR, yet TCRdb's version contains in-frame clones alone and is incomplete. Here the sample spans some 160,000 clones, approximately 82% being singletons. Whole-study findings and limits: Reportedly, HLA-A and HLA-B alleles of most subjects were accurately predicted from TCR beta. The study had only CMV serostatus as immune exposure information. Later analysis identified around 15,000 TCR beta sequences associated with HLA alleles, using a false discovery rate threshold of 0.05.

Note on this clone: Its antigen is unknown.

Specimen: PBMCs. The clonotype comes from a male donor in good health and CMV-seronegative. The genes are TRBV5-1 and TRBJ2-3; D ambiguous. The CDR3 sequence is CASSLSQNDLTDTQYF. The CDR3 nucleotides read TGCGCCAGCAGCTTGTCACAGAACGACCTCACAGATACGCAGTATTTT. Complete variable domain (other parts from reference TRBV5-1 and TRBJ2-3): KAGVTQTPRYLIKTRGQQVTLSCSPISGHRSVSWYQQTPGQGLQFLFEYFSETQRNKGNFPGRFSGRQFSNSRSEMNVSTLELGDSALYLCASSLSQNDLTDTQYFGPGTRLTVL.